Sequencing of this T cell receptor beta chain was carried out in a study of identical twins. Study-wide points: There were fewer insertions in abundant cord blood beta clonotypes, but memory repertoires showed no such pattern. Where beta out-of-frame sequences were concerned, excess twin sharing was weaker.

Regarding this clonotype: Its cognate antigen is unknown.

Template switching created a universal primer site, and the cDNA included unique molecular identifiers. Via MiXCR, TCRdb re-called the 5' RACE reads, giving one row per CDR3 protein. The top ten clones hold 0.25% to 0.3% of a sample with more than 1.5 million distinct CDR3 sequences, about 31% of them seen once. Trimming cost V 2 bases and J 0 bases; bases outside gene matches: 9. From germline, CDR1 is LGHDT and CDR2 YNNKEL (reference sequence). The CDR3 totals 19 residues. Only healthy Caucasians were included as donors. Sequences were obtained from cord blood. The chain has TRBV3-1 and TRBJ2-2; TRBD2 agrees at 10 bases. The receptor was isolated from a newborn girl in good health. The DNA for the CDR3 is TGTGCCAGCAGCCAAAGGGTACGGCTAGCGGGAGCGAACACCGGGGAGCTGTTTTTT. It encodes CASSQRVRLAGANTGELFF.